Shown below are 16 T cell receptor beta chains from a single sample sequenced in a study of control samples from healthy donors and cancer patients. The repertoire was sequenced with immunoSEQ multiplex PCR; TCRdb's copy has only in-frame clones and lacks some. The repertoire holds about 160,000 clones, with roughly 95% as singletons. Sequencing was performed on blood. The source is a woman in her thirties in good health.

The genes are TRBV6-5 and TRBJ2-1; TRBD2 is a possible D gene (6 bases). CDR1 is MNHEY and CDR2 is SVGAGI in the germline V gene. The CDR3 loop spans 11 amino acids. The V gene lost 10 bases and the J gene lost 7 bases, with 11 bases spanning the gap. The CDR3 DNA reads TGTGCCACCGGGAGTTGGAATGAGCAGTTCTTC. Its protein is CATGSWNEQFF.

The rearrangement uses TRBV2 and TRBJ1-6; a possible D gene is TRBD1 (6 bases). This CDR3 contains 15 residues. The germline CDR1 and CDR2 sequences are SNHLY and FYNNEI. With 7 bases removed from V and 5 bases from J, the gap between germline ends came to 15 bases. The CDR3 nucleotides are TGTGCCAGCACTTGGACAGATCTGGATAATTCACCCCTCCACTTT. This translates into CASTWTDLDNSPLHF.

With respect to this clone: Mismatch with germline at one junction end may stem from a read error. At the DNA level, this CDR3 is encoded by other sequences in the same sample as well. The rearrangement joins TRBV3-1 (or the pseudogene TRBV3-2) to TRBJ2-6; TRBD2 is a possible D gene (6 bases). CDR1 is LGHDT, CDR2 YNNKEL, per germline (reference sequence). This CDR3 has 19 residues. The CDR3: CASSQVLGGRLSGANVLTF. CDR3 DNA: TGTGCCAGCAGCCAAGTCCTGGGGGGACGGCTCTCTGGGGCCAACGTCCTGACCTTC.

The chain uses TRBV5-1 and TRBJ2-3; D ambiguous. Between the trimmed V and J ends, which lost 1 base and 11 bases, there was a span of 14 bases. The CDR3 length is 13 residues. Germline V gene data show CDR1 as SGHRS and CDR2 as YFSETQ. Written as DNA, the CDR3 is TGCGCCAGCAGCTTGCATGGGAAACTTGGGCAGTATTTT. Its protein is CASSLHGKLGQYF.

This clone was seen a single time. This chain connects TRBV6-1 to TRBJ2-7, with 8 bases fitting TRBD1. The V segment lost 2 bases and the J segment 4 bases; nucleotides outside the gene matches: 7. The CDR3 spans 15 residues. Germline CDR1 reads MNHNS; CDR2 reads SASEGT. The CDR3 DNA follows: TGTGCCAGCAGTGAATATGGGACAGGACAATACGAGCAGTACTTC. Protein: CASSEYGTGQYEQYF.

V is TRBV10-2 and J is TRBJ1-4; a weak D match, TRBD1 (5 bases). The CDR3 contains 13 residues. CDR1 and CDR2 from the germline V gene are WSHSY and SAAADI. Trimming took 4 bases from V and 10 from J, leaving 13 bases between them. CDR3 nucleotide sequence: TGCGCCAGCAGTGGCGGGGGAGGGAGAAAACTGTTTTTT. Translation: CASSGGGGRKLFF.

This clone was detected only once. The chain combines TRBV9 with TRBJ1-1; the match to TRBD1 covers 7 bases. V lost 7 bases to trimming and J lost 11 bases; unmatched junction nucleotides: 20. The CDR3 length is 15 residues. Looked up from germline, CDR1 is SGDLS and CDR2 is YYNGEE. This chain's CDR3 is CASRVGTEPWEEAFF. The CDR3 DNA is TGTGCCAGCCGAGTCGGGACAGAGCCCTGGGAAGAGGCTTTCTTT.

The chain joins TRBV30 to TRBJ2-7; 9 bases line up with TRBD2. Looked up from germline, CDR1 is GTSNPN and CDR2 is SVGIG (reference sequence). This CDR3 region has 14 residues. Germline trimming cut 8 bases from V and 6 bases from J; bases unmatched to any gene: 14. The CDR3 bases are TGTGCCGGGACCGAAGCGGGGGGTTTGGGCGAGCAGTACTTC. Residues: CAGTEAGGLGEQYF.

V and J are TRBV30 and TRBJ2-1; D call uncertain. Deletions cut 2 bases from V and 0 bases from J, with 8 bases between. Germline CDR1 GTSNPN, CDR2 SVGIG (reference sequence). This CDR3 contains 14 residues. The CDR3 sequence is CAWSRGGSYNEQFF. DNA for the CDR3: TGTGCCTGGAGTCGCGGCGGCTCCTACAATGAGCAGTTCTTC.

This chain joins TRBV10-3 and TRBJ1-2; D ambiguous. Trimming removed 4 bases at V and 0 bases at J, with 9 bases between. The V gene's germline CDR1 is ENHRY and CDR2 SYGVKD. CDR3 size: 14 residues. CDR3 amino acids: CAISGRFTNYGYTF. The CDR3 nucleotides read TGTGCCATCAGTGGGAGGTTTACTAACTATGGCTACACCTTC.

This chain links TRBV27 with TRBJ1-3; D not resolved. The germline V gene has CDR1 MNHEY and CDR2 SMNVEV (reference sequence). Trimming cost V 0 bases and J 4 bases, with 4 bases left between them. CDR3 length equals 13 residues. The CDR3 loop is CASSLSGGNTIYF. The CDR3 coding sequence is TGTGCCAGCAGTTTATCGGGCGGAAACACCATATATTTT.

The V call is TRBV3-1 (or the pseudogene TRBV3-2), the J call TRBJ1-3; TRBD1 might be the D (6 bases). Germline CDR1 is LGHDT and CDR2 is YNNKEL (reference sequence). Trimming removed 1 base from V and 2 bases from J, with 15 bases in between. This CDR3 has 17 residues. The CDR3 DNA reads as TGTGCCAGCAGCCAAGGGGGCGACAGGCGTACTGGAAACACCATATATTTT. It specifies CASSQGGDRRTGNTIYF.

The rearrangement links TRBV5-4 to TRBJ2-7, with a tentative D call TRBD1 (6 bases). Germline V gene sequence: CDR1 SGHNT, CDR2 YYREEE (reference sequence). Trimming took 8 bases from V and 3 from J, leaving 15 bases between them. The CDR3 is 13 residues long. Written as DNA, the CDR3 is TGTGCCAGTCCAGACAGGCCTTTCTACGAGCAGTACTTC. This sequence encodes CASPDRPFYEQYF.

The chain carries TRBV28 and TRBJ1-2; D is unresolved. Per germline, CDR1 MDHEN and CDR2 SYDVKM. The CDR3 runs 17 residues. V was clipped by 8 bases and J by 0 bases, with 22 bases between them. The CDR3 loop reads CASPSIRHRDTNYGYTF. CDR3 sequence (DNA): TGTGCCAGCCCAAGCATCCGCCACAGAGACACTAACTATGGCTACACCTTC.

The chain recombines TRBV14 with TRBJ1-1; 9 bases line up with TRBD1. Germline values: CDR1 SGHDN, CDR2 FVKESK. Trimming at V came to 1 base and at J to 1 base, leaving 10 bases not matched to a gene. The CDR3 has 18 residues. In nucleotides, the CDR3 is TGTGCCAGCAGCCAAGTCTCGATCGGGACAGGGTGGAACACTGAAGCTTTCTTT. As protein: CASSQVSIGTGWNTEAFF. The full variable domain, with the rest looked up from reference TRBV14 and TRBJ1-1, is EAGVTQFPSHSVIEKGQTVTLRCDPISGHDNLYWYRRVMGKEIKFLLHFVKESKQDESGMPNNRFLAERTGGTYSTLKVQPAELEDSGVYFCASSQVSIGTGWNTEAFFGQGTRLTVV.

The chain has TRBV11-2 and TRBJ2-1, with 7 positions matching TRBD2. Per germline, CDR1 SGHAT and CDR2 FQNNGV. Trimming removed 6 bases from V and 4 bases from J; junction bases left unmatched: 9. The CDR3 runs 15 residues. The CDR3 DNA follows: TGTGCCAGCAGGGTACGGGGGGAGGGTTACAATGAGCAGTTCTTC. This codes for CASRVRGEGYNEQFF.